This note documents a single T cell receptor beta chain sequence. What it binds is not known. The CDR3 has 14 amino acids. Per the germline V gene, CDR1 is SGHNT and CDR2 is YYREEE (reference sequence). V lost 0 bases and J 7 bases, leaving 11 bases between the germline ends. Use of 60 Vbeta and 13 Jbeta primers characterized the PCR. Data came from immunoSEQ multiplex PCR; TCRdb stores just in-frame clones and leaves some out. The data contain over 50,000 clones, roughly nine tenths of them singletons. This entry is derived from a study of cytomegalovirus exposure and HLA in healthy donors. Study observations and caveats: A link between a missense DCLRE1C variant and TCR beta V- and J-gene trimming emerged from a later analysis. Solely CMV serostatus was available to characterize immune exposure. Three chains tied to CMV proved CMV antigen-specific in vitro.

Sequencing was done on a sample of PBMCs. The chain links TRBV5-4 to TRBJ2-1, with D maybe TRBD2 (6 bases). This TCR derives from a man in his thirties or forties in good health and CMV-seropositive. CDR3 DNA sequence: TGTGCCAGCAGCTTGGGCGGGACTCGAAATGAGCAGTTCTTC. Protein product: CASSLGGTRNEQFF.